These 25 T cell receptor beta chains originate from one sample sequenced in a study of OX40 agonist ivuxolimab in advanced cancers. The table came from immunoSEQ multiplex PCR; TCRdb's copy has only in-frame clones and leaves some out. In the table there are about 64,000 clones, roughly 80% of which are singletons. The sequenced sample was CD4+ or CD8+ T cells sorted from blood, obtained in a trial of the OX40 agonist ivuxolimab. Source of these receptors: an adult with an advanced solid tumor such as melanoma, head and neck, liver or kidney cancer.

This clone was recorded only once. J is TRBJ1-1 and V is TRBV6-5; D gene ambiguous. The CDR3 runs 12 residues. Per germline, CDR1 MNHEY and CDR2 SVGAGI. The germline V and J ends were trimmed by 6 bases and 7 bases, with 12 bases remaining between them. CDR3 region: CASRLRTGEAFF. CDR3 coding DNA: TGTGCCAGCAGACTCCGGACCGGTGAAGCTTTCTTT.

The CDR3 nucleotides read TGTGCCAGCAGCTTAGTGGCGGGAGGGCCCTACAATGAGCAGTTCTTC. Translating gives CASSLVAGGPYNEQFF. The chain employs TRBV7-8 and TRBJ2-1, with 9 nucleotides matching TRBD2. The V gene end was trimmed by 1 base and the J gene end by 2 bases; junction bases not matched to a gene: 3. Germline values: CDR1 SGHVS, CDR2 FQNEAQ. The CDR3 sequence is 16 residues long.

The chain combines TRBV11-2 with TRBJ1-1, with D perhaps TRBD1 (6 bases). The germline CDR1 and CDR2 sequences are SGHAT and FQNNGV. V lost 2 bases to trimming and J lost 4 bases, with 14 bases between them. The CDR3 contains 15 residues. The CDR3 here is CASSLFRQVRTEAFF. CDR3 nucleotide sequence: TGTGCCAGCAGCTTATTCCGACAGGTACGCACTGAAGCTTTCTTT.

The V gene is TRBV5-4, the J gene TRBJ2-1, with 7 bases matching TRBD1. Germline V gene lookup returns CDR1 SGHNT and CDR2 YYREEE (reference sequence). The CDR3 spans 15 residues. V lost 0 bases and J lost 2; bases outside the gene matches: 2. The CDR3 DNA follows: TGTGCCAGCAGCTTGGAGGGGGCGACCTACAATGAGCAGTTCTTC. Translating it yields CASSLEGATYNEQFF.

The rearrangement joins TRBV5-4 to TRBJ1-1, with a possible D match to TRBD1 (5 bases). V lost 4 bases, J lost 3 bases, and 22 bases lay in between. The CDR3 spans 17 residues. CDR1 is SGHNT and CDR2 is YYREEE in the germline V gene (reference sequence). Written as DNA, the CDR3 is TGTGCCAGCAGCAGGGGTCTCCGGGGGGAGAAGGACACTGAAGCTTTCTTT. Translation gives CASSRGLRGEKDTEAFF.

The chain recombines TRBV20-1 with TRBJ2-5; D remains ambiguous. The J call is in doubt because the DNA end fits TRBJ2-7 better. There are 11 residues in the CDR3. CDR1 and CDR2 from the germline V gene are DFQATT and SNEGSKA (reference sequence). The chain's CDR3 is CSARLLYEQYF. The CDR3, as DNA: TGCAGTGCGAGACTCCTCTACGAGCAGTACTTC.

The chain employs TRBV6-5 and TRBJ1-2; D gene uncertain. V gave up 5 bases and J gave up 7 bases, with 14 bases separating them. The CDR3 totals 13 residues. Germline loops: CDR1 MNHEY, CDR2 SVGAGI. The CDR3, as DNA: TGTGCCAGCAGTCGACCATATGAGGGTGGCTACACCTTC. It encodes CASSRPYEGGYTF.

The rearrangement links TRBV7-3 to TRBJ1-2, with 10 bases fitting TRBD1. The trim removed 3 bases at V and 5 bases at J, leaving 3 bases unmatched. Germline V lookup: CDR1 SGHTA, CDR2 FQGTGA. The CDR3 length is 14 residues. CDR3 sequence: CASSFGDRGYGYTF. CDR3 DNA sequence: TGTGCCAGCAGCTTCGGGGACAGGGGATATGGCTACACCTTC.

The rearrangement joins TRBV19 to TRBJ1-2; D possibly corresponds to TRBD1 (5 bases). V was cut by 5 bases and J by 4 bases, with 14 bases left in between. The CDR3 is made up of 14 amino acids. In germline, CDR1 is LNHDA, CDR2 SQIVND (reference sequence). The CDR3 DNA reads TGTGCCAGTAGTGATGGGACGGATGGCTATGGCTACACCTTC. The encoded protein is CASSDGTDGYGYTF.

V and J are TRBV29-1 and TRBJ2-1; maybe TRBD2 (5 bases). With 3 bases removed from V and 7 bases from J, the gap between germline ends came to 10 bases. The CDR3 runs 12 residues. The germline CDR1 and CDR2 sequences are SQVTM and ANQGSEA. The CDR3 DNA follows: TGCAGCGTTGACGGGGATGGTAATGAGCAGTTCTTC. This translates into CSVDGDGNEQFF.

This chain links TRBV4-3 with TRBJ1-2; perhaps TRBD1 as D (5 bases). The CDR3 is made up of 14 amino acids. Trimming removed 0 bases at V and 8 bases at J, with 13 bases between. Germline lookup yields CDR1 LGHNA and CDR2 YSLEER. CDR3 DNA sequence: TGCGCCAGCAGCCAAGAGAGGGGCAGGGAGGGCTACACCTTC. Its translation: CASSQERGREGYTF.

The rearrangement joins TRBV10-3 to TRBJ1-2, with 8 bases fitting TRBD1. The CDR3 totals 15 residues. The germline gives CDR1 ENHRY, CDR2 SYGVKD. The V gene end was trimmed by 3 bases and the J gene end by 2 bases; junction bases not matched to a gene: 5. CDR3 nucleotides: TGTGCCATCAGTGACGGCGGACAGGGCAACTATGGCTACACCTTC. This codes for CAISDGGQGNYGYTF.

The rearrangement links TRBV4-2 to TRBJ2-3; possibly TRBD2 for D (6 bases). Germline values: CDR1 LGHNA, CDR2 YNFKEQ. The length of the CDR3 is 17 residues. V was shortened by 3 bases and J by 1 base, with 17 bases between the two germline ends. This CDR3 is CASSHFQVAAGTDTQYF. The CDR3 nucleotides are TGTGCCAGCAGCCACTTCCAGGTAGCGGCTGGCACAGATACGCAGTATTTT.

The genes are TRBV9 and TRBJ1-6; TRBD1 matches 9 bases. The V and J ends lost 3 bases and 5 bases, in that order; junction bases with no gene match: 3. CDR1 SGDLS and CDR2 YYNGEE come from the germline V gene. This CDR3 comprises 15 residues. CDR3 sequence reads: CASSARQGDNSPLHF. Written as DNA, the CDR3 is TGTGCCAGCAGCGCGAGACAGGGGGATAATTCACCCCTCCACTTT.

The J gene is TRBJ1-5, the V gene TRBV7-8, with TRBD1 matching over 10 bases. Looked up from germline, CDR1 is SGHVS and CDR2 is FQNEAQ. V dropped 5 bases and J dropped 7; count of bases not matched to a gene: 11. The CDR3 loop spans 16 amino acids. The CDR3 region is CASSLILGTGEQPQHF. The CDR3 DNA is TGTGCCAGCAGCCTAATATTGGGGACAGGGGAACAGCCCCAGCATTTT. Complete variable domain (other parts from reference TRBV7-8 and TRBJ1-5): GAGVSQSPRYKVAKRGQDVALRCDPISGHVSLFWYQQALGQGPEFLTYFQNEAQLDKSGLPSDRFFAERPEGSVSTLKIQRTQQEDSAVYLCASSLILGTGEQPQHFGDGTRLSIL.

J is TRBJ1-5 and V is TRBV6-1; no clear D. The V end lost 2 bases, the J end lost 2 bases, and 7 bases lay between the germline ends. This CDR3 region has 14 residues. Germline assignment: CDR1 MNHNS and CDR2 SASEGT. Written as DNA, the CDR3 is TGTGCCAGCAGTGAAACCGGGGGCAATCAGCCCCAGCATTTT. It codes for CASSETGGNQPQHF.

The V call is TRBV7-9, the J call TRBJ2-3; D is ambiguous. Germline values: CDR1 SEHNR, CDR2 FQNEAQ (reference sequence). Deletions cut 0 bases from V and 0 bases from J, with 1 base between. CDR3 length equals 13 residues. DNA for the CDR3: TGTGCCAGCAGCTTAGCGAGCACAGATACGCAGTATTTT. Translation gives CASSLASTDTQYF.

The chain employs TRBV4-1 and TRBJ2-1, with 8 bases that match TRBD2. Germline V lookup: CDR1 MGHRA, CDR2 YSYEKL. This CDR3 spans 17 amino acids. J was trimmed by 5 bases and V by 3 bases; bases with no gene match: 12. CDR3 DNA sequence: TGCGCCAGCAGCCAGGGGAGGGCTAGCGGGCAGAACAATGAGCAGTTCTTC. This encodes CASSQGRASGQNNEQFF.

The genes are TRBV20-1 and TRBJ2-7; TRBD1 matches 8 bases. The length of the CDR3 is 10 residues. Germline CDR1 DFQATT, CDR2 SNEGSKA (reference sequence). Trimming removed 5 bases from V and 6 bases from J; junction bases left unmatched: 0. The CDR3 sequence: CSAGQGEQYF. CDR3 in DNA: TGCAGTGCTGGACAGGGCGAGCAGTACTTC.

This rearrangement joins TRBV9 to TRBJ1-6; D call uncertain. The V gene lost 5 bases and the J gene lost 7 bases, with 13 bases spanning the gap. Germline loops: CDR1 SGDLS, CDR2 YYNGEE. The CDR3 runs to 14 residues. Here the CDR3 DNA reads TGTGCCAGCAGTGCGAGAGGCCTGAATTCACCCCTCCACTTT. Protein: CASSARGLNSPLHF.

The chain carries TRBV4-2 and TRBJ1-6; a possible D gene is TRBD1 (6 bases). Trimming took 0 bases from V and 8 from J, leaving 11 bases between them. Germline loops: CDR1 LGHNA, CDR2 YNFKEQ. There are 15 residues in the CDR3. The CDR3 DNA is TGTGCCAGCAGCCAAGATGCCAGGGGAGATTCACCCCTCCACTTT. Translation: CASSQDARGDSPLHF.

This clone was recorded a few times. This chain uses TRBV5-1 with TRBJ2-3; 10 bases map to TRBD2. CDR3 length: 15 residues. After removal of 0 bases from V and 4 bases from J, the junction contained 2 bases not matched to a gene. Germline values: CDR1 SGHRS, CDR2 YFSETQ. CDR3 protein: CASSLALAGADTQYF. The CDR3, as DNA: TGCGCCAGCAGCTTGGCCCTAGCGGGAGCAGATACGCAGTATTTT.

This chain joins TRBV7-2 and TRBJ2-3; the D gene is possibly TRBD2 (6 bases). Trimming removed 1 base from V and 7 bases from J, with 15 bases in between. The CDR3 length is 15 residues. From germline, CDR1 is SGHTA and CDR2 FQGNSA. The CDR3 reads CASSLDSGRGNTQYF. As DNA, the CDR3 is TGTGCCAGCAGCTTAGATAGCGGAAGGGGAAATACGCAGTATTTT.

The chain is built from TRBV7-9 and TRBJ2-5, with D possibly being TRBD1 (5 bases). Germline assignment: CDR1 SEHNR and CDR2 FQNEAQ (reference sequence). The V and J ends lost 3 bases and 5 bases respectively, with 13 bases between them. The CDR3 totals 14 residues. CDR3 amino acids: CASSFPQGDETQYF. The CDR3 region has the DNA TGTGCCAGCAGCTTCCCCCAGGGTGATGAGACCCAGTACTTC. The variable domain in full, with the rest retrieved from reference TRBV7-9 and TRBJ2-5, is DTGVSQNPRHKITKRGQNVTFRCDPISEHNRLYWYRQTLGQGPEFLTYFQNEAQLEKSRLLSDRFSAERPKGSFSTLEIQRTEQGDSAMYLCASSFPQGDETQYFGPGTRLLVL.

This rearrangement joins TRBV28 to TRBJ2-5; weak D call: TRBD2 (5 bases). The closer fit of TRBJ2-7 to the DNA end suggests the J call may be wrong. Germline-derived CDR1 and CDR2 are MDHEN and SYDVKM. This CDR3 comprises 16 residues. As DNA, the CDR3 is TGTGCCAGCAGCCTTTTTGGTGCGGGCCCCCCCTACGAGCAGTACTTC. Amino acids: CASSLFGAGPPYEQYF.